These 22 T cell receptor beta chains were sequenced from one sample in a study of T cell repertoires in cytomegalovirus infection. MiXCR, applied by TCRdb to the reads, yields one record per CDR3 protein. This sample has fewer than 350,000 distinct CDR3 sequences; about a sixth occur once, and the top ten carry 12%. Input material: PBMCs. Every receptor here comes from a human donor in good health (CMV status not recorded). Some clones in this sample may be carry-over from other donors' samples.

This clonotype was seen repeatedly, ten times or more. The V call is TRBV7-2, the J call TRBJ2-7; 11 nucleotides line up with TRBD2. The ends lost 1 base at V and 4 bases at J; junction bases unmatched: 6. The CDR3 runs 16 residues. Germline V gene sequence: CDR1 SGHTA, CDR2 FQGNSA. CDR3 DNA sequence: TGTGCCAGCAGCTTAGTAGCGGGGGGGGACGTGTACGAGCAGTACTTC. As protein: CASSLVAGGDVYEQYF.

This clonotype was counted only a few times. The chain joins TRBV7-2 to TRBJ1-1; no clear D. The CDR3 runs to 15 residues. CDR1 is SGHTA, CDR2 FQGNSA, per germline. The V end lost 3 bases, the J end lost 5 bases, and 16 bases lay between the germline ends. This CDR3 reads CASSFSAGMGTEAFF. DNA of the CDR3: TGTGCCAGCAGCTTCTCCGCGGGGATGGGGACTGAAGCTTTCTTT.

There are many counts of this clonotype. The gene calls are TRBV7-6 and TRBJ2-5; D might be TRBD1 (7 bases). Germline CDR1 and CDR2: SGHVS and FNYEAQ. The CDR3 sequence is 14 residues long. V lost 5 bases and J 7 bases, leaving 17 bases between the germline ends. CDR3 nucleotides: TGTGCCAGCAGCCCGACAGGGACTCAGGGGACCCAGTACTTC. Residues: CASSPTGTQGTQYF.

The chain links TRBV27 to TRBJ1-6; TRBD1 might be the D (6 bases). Germline CDR1 reads MNHEY; CDR2 reads SMNVEV (reference sequence). The CDR3 is 18 amino acids. V dropped 7 bases and J dropped 5 bases, with 24 bases sitting between them. The CDR3 sequence is CASNLTGQPQYDNSPLHF. Written as DNA, the CDR3 is TGTGCCAGCAATCTCACAGGACAGCCCCAATACGATAATTCACCCCTCCACTTT.

This clonotype appeared a few times. V usage is TRBV18 and J usage is TRBJ2-3, with D perhaps assigned TRBD1 or TRBD2 (6 bases each). V was clipped by 1 base and J by 0 bases, with 14 bases between them. Germline V CDR1 and CDR2: KGHSH, LQKENI. The CDR3 totals 17 residues. This chain's CDR3 is CASSPLSGGGSTDTQYF. The CDR3 coding sequence is TGTGCCAGCTCACCACTCTCCGGGGGCGGGAGCACAGATACGCAGTATTTT.

J is TRBJ2-5 and V is TRBV12-3 or TRBV12-4; 8 bases match TRBD2. The trim removed 6 bases at V and 5 bases at J, leaving 20 bases unmatched. The CDR3 covers 18 residues. CDR3 region: CASSNLPSPLAGNETQYF. The CDR3 nucleotides are TGTGCCAGCAGCAACCTTCCGTCCCCTTTAGCGGGGAATGAGACCCAGTACTTC.

The rearrangement links TRBV12-3 or TRBV12-4 to TRBJ2-7; no reliable D call. Trimming took off 4 bases at V and 3 bases at J, with 13 bases between the two ends. This CDR3 is 14 amino acids long. This CDR3 is CASSSVGYYYEQYF. In DNA, the CDR3 is TGTGCCAGCAGTTCGGTAGGGTATTACTACGAGCAGTACTTC.

The V gene is TRBV20-1, the J gene TRBJ2-1; D remains ambiguous. V shed 0 bases and J shed 4 bases, with 16 bases lying between them. This CDR3 spans 16 amino acids. The germline V gene has CDR1 DFQATT and CDR2 SNEGSKA (reference sequence). This CDR3 reads CSARDRSYTQYNEQFF. The CDR3, as DNA: TGCAGTGCTAGAGATCGCTCCTACACCCAATACAATGAGCAGTTCTTC.

This clonotype was found many times. This chain joins TRBV7-2 and TRBJ1-1; D might be TRBD1 (5 bases). Germline V gene sequence: CDR1 SGHTA, CDR2 FQGNSA. Trimming pared 3 bases from V and 2 bases from J, leaving 16 bases between. The CDR3 is 16 amino acids. The CDR3, as DNA: TGTGCCAGCAGCTTTCGTGCTGTGACAGCCAACACTGAAGCTTTCTTT. Amino acid sequence: CASSFRAVTANTEAFF.

This clonotype was picked up many times. This rearrangement joins TRBV7-9 to TRBJ2-7, with D maybe TRBD1 (6 bases). CDR1 is SEHNR, CDR2 FQNEAQ, per germline (reference sequence). V lost 2 bases and J lost 4, with 9 bases in between. There are 13 residues in the CDR3. CDR3 bases: TGTGCCAGCAGCTTACAGGGGATGTACGAGCAGTACTTC. The encoded protein is CASSLQGMYEQYF.

The genes are TRBV18 and TRBJ2-3; 7 positions match TRBD1. The CDR3 runs to 15 residues. Germline V gives CDR1 KGHSH, CDR2 LQKENI. V dropped 1 base and J dropped 6; count of bases not matched to a gene: 7. CDR3 bases: TGTGCCAGCTCACCACGACGACAGGGTGAGGATACGCAGTATTTT. Amino acids: CASSPRRQGEDTQYF.

The V gene is TRBV6-6, the J gene TRBJ1-6, with D hard to call. CDR3 length: 18 residues. Between the trimmed V and J ends, which lost 0 bases and 0 bases, there was a span of 12 bases. Germline CDR1 is MNHNY and CDR2 is SVGAGI (reference sequence). CDR3 amino acids: CASSYSTRPSSYNSPLHF. The DNA for the CDR3 is TGTGCCAGCAGTTACTCGACCCGGCCCAGCTCCTATAATTCACCCCTCCACTTT.

The chain carries TRBV29-1 and TRBJ2-3, with D possibly being TRBD2 (6 bases). Trimming removed 2 bases from V and 4 bases from J, with 19 bases in between. Germline CDR1 is SQVTM and CDR2 is ANQGSEA. CDR3 length: 16 residues. The CDR3: CSVESVRGSVPDTQYF. CDR3 DNA: TGCAGCGTTGAATCTGTGCGGGGATCGGTTCCAGATACGCAGTATTTT.

The chain has TRBV5-1 and TRBJ2-2; 7 nucleotides agree with TRBD1. The V segment lost 4 bases and the J segment 0 bases; nucleotides outside the gene matches: 9. This CDR3 has 17 amino acids. CDR1 SGHRS and CDR2 YFSETQ come from the germline V gene. The CDR3 coding sequence is TGCGCCAGCAGCCGAGTCCGACAGGGCCCGAACACCGGGGAGCTGTTTTTT. It encodes CASSRVRQGPNTGELFF.

This clonotype occurred a few times. The genes are TRBV7-2 and TRBJ2-7; no reliable D call. V lost 3 bases and J lost 0, with 6 bases in between. From germline, CDR1 is SGHTA and CDR2 FQGNSA. This CDR3 has 13 amino acids. The DNA of the CDR3 is TGTGCCAGCAGCTTCTCACTCTCCTACGAGCAGTACTTC. Translated, it gives CASSFSLSYEQYF.

This clonotype was counted at least ten times. This rearrangement joins TRBV7-6 to TRBJ1-5, with a tentative D call TRBD1 (5 bases). Germline CDR1 is SGHVS and CDR2 is FNYEAQ. V lost 5 bases, J lost 5 bases, and 10 bases lay in between. The CDR3 spans 13 residues. This CDR3 is CASSAGLDQPQHF. CDR3 bases: TGTGCCAGCAGCGCAGGGTTAGATCAGCCCCAGCATTTT.

This clonotype occurred a few times. The chain recombines TRBV28 with TRBJ1-5; D is uncertain. This CDR3 contains 15 residues. V lost 3 bases, J lost 4 bases, and 13 bases lay in between. Germline V gene data show CDR1 as MDHEN and CDR2 as SYDVKM. The CDR3 DNA reads TGTGCCAGCAGTTTTCATGGCACGGGGAATCAGCCCCAGCATTTT. This sequence encodes CASSFHGTGNQPQHF.

The chain joins TRBV5-8 to TRBJ2-7; the D gene is possibly TRBD2 (6 bases). V was trimmed by 1 base and J by 6 bases, leaving 8 bases between them. The CDR3 spans 12 residues. CDR1 is SGHTS, CDR2 YDEGEE, per germline. CDR3 protein: CASSLHGGEQYF. In DNA, the CDR3 is TGTGCCAGCAGCTTGCACGGGGGCGAGCAGTACTTC.

This clonotype turned up a few times. V is TRBV7-2 and J is TRBJ1-5; 7 bases are a match to TRBD1. This CDR3 contains 16 residues. Germline loops: CDR1 SGHTA, CDR2 FQGNSA. V dropped 1 base and J dropped 5; count of bases not matched to a gene: 8. The DNA of the CDR3 is TGTGCCAGCAGCTTAGTAGGGGGCCCGAACGATCAGCCCCAGCATTTT. It codes for CASSLVGGPNDQPQHF.

This clonotype was counted only a few times. V and J are TRBV10-3 and TRBJ2-5; no firm D call. Germline V CDR1 and CDR2: ENHRY, SYGVKD. V gave up 2 bases and J gave up 2 bases, with 9 bases separating them. The CDR3 sequence is 14 residues long. The CDR3 DNA sequence: TGTGCCATCAGTGAGGGGCACGAACAAGAGACCCAGTACTTC. Its protein is CAISEGHEQETQYF.

The chain couples TRBV7-9 to TRBJ2-3, with unresolved D. CDR1 and CDR2 from the germline V gene are SEHNR and FQNEAQ (reference sequence). The CDR3 is made up of 11 amino acids. V was shortened by 5 bases and J by 5 bases, with 5 bases between the two germline ends. CDR3 residues: CASSLKDTQYF. CDR3 coding DNA: TGTGCCAGCAGCCTGAAAGATACGCAGTATTTT.

This clonotype was picked up many times. The V gene is TRBV10-3, the J gene TRBJ2-3; 14 bases line up with TRBD2. The germline V gene has CDR1 ENHRY and CDR2 SYGVKD. V lost 6 bases and J lost 1; bases outside the gene matches: 3. This CDR3 is 16 amino acids long. DNA of the CDR3: TGTGCCATCAGCGGACTAGCGGGGGGTCGCACAGATACGCAGTATTTT. Protein sequence: CAISGLAGGRTDTQYF.